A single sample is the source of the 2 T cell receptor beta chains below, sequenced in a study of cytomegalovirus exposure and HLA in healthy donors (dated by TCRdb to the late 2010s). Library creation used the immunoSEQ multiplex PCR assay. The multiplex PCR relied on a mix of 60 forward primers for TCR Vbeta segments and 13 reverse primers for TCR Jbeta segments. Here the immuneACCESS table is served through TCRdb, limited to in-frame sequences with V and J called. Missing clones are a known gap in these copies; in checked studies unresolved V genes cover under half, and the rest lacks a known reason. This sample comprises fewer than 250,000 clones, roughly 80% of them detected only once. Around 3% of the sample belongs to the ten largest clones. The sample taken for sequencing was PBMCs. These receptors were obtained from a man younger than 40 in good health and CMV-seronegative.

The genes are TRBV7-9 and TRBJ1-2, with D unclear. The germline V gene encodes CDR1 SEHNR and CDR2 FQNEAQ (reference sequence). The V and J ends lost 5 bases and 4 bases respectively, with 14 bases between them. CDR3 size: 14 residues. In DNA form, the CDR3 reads TGTGCCAGCAGCGACCCCGGGAGATCCTATGGCTACACCTTC. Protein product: CASSDPGRSYGYTF.

CDR3 amino acids: CASKNNRGDTEAFF. The CDR3 nucleotides read TGTGCCAGTAAAAATAACAGGGGGGACACTGAAGCTTTCTTT. The rearrangement uses TRBV19 and TRBJ1-1, with 8 bases fitting TRBD1. The CDR3 is made up of 14 amino acids. Germline CDR1 LNHDA, CDR2 SQIVND (reference sequence). Trimming removed 7 bases from V and 3 bases from J; junction bases left unmatched: 7. The full variable domain, with the rest looked up from reference TRBV19 and TRBJ1-1, is DGGITQSPKYLFRKEGQNVTLSCEQNLNHDAMYWYRQDPGQGLRLIYYSQIVNDFQKGDIAEGYSVSREKKESFPLTVTSAQKNPTAFYLCASKNNRGDTEAFFGQGTRLTVV.